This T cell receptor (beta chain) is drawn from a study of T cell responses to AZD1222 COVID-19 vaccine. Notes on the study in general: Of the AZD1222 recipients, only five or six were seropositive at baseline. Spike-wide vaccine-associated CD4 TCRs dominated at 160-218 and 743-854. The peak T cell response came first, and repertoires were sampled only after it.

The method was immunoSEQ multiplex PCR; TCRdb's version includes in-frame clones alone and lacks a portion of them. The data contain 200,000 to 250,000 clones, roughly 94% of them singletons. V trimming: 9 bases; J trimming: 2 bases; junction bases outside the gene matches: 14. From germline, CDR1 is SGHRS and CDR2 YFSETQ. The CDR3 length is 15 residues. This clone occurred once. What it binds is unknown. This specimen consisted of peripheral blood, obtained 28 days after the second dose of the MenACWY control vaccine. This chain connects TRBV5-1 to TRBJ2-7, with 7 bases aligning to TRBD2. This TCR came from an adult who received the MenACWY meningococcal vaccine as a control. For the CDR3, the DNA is TGCGCCACCTCACGGGCCCCGGCGGGAGCCTACGAGCAGTACTTC. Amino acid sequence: CATSRAPAGAYEQYF.